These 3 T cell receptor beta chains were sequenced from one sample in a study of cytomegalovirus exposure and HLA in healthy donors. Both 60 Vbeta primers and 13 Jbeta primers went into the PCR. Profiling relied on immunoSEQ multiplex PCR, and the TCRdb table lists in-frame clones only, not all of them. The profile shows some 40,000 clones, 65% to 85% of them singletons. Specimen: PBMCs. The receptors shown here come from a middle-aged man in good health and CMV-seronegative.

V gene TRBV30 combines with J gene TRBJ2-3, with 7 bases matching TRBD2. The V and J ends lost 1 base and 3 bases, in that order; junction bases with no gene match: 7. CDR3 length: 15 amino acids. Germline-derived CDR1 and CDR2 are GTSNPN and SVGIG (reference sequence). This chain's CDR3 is CAWSGRGDGTDTQYF. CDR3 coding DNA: TGTGCCTGGAGTGGACGGGGGGACGGAACAGATACGCAGTATTTT. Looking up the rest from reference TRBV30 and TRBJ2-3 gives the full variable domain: SQTIHQWPATLVQPVGSPLSLECTVEGTSNPNLYWYRQAAGRGLQLLFYSVGIGQISSEVPQNLSASRPQDRQFILSSKKLLLSDSGFYLCAWSGRGDGTDTQYFGPGTRLTVL.

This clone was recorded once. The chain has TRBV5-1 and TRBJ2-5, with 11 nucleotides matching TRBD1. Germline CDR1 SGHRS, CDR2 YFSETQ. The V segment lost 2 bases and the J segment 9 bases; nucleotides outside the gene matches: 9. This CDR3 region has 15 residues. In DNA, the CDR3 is TGCGCCAGCAGCTTCGCCGGGACAGGGGGGGAGGCCCAGTACTTC. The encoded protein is CASSFAGTGGEAQYF.

Written as DNA, the CDR3 is TGTGCCAGCAGACCCGACAGGTACGAGCAGTACTTC. This encodes CASRPDRYEQYF. The chain employs TRBV2 and TRBJ2-7, with a possible D match to TRBD1 (6 bases). The V gene's germline CDR1 is SNHLY and CDR2 FYNNEI. This CDR3 is 12 amino acids long. V lost 6 bases and J lost 4, with 10 bases in between. The full variable domain, its missing parts supplied by reference TRBV2 and TRBJ2-7, is EPEVTQTPSHQVTQMGQEVILRCVPISNHLYFYWYRQILGQKVEFLVSFYNNEISEKSEIFDDQFSVERPDGSNFTLKIRSTKLEDSAMYFCASRPDRYEQYFGPGTRLTVT.